Each of the 12 T cell receptor beta chains below was sequenced from the same sample in a study of blood T cell repertoires in COVID-19. Profiled with immunoSEQ multiplex PCR; TCRdb holds only in-frame clones, not every one. The data contain 200,000 to 250,000 clones, 83% of them singletons. Sequences were obtained from PBMCs or T cells enriched from blood (not recorded which). The source of these receptors is a woman between 40 and 50 years old who had been exposed to COVID-19.

The chain joins TRBV19 to TRBJ2-7, with D uncertain. CDR3 size: 12 residues. Germline CDR1 and CDR2: LNHDA and SQIVND (reference sequence). V lost 2 bases to trimming and J lost 5 bases, with 7 bases between them. In DNA, the CDR3 is TGTGCCAGTAGTATATACGGTGACGAGCAGTACTTC. Translation: CASSIYGDEQYF.

This chain links TRBV5-5 with TRBJ1-4; D uncertain. CDR3 length: 15 residues. Trimming removed 4 bases from V and 9 bases from J, with 19 bases in between. Germline-derived CDR1 and CDR2 are SGHKS and YYEKEE (reference sequence). CDR3 amino acids: CASSPLTGKGQKLFF. In DNA, the CDR3 is TGTGCCAGCAGCCCCCTCACCGGGAAGGGTCAAAAACTGTTTTTT.

The genes are TRBV5-4 and TRBJ1-2, with D unclear. The CDR3 length is 14 residues. Germline V gene lookup returns CDR1 SGHNT and CDR2 YYREEE (reference sequence). The V end was cut by 0 bases, the J end by 0 bases, with 6 bases between. CDR3 sequence: CASSLGSPNYGYTF. CDR3 bases: TGTGCCAGCAGCTTGGGAAGCCCTAACTATGGCTACACCTTC.

This chain connects TRBV7-2 to TRBJ2-3, with 7 bases fitting TRBD2. From germline, CDR1 is SGHTA and CDR2 FQGNSA. V shed 6 bases, J shed 13 bases, and the junction held 16 bases outside the gene matches. This CDR3 has 14 amino acids. CDR3 bases: TGTGCCAGCAGGAGTGAAGCGGGGCCCGGAGGAGAGTATTTT. It translates to CASRSEAGPGGEYF.

This chain connects TRBV6-5 to TRBJ2-7; 9 bases agree with TRBD1. The CDR3 has 15 amino acids. CDR1 and CDR2 (germline): MNHEY, SVGAGI. V lost 6 bases and J lost 2; bases outside the gene matches: 8. This chain's CDR3 is CASSLKGQGTYEQYF. DNA for the CDR3: TGTGCCAGCAGCCTAAAGGGACAGGGAACCTACGAGCAGTACTTC.

This clone was seen at least ten times. The sample contains more than one DNA sequence encoding this CDR3. The CDR3 bases are TGTGCCAGCAGCTTATCAGGGGGCTTTGGAAACACCATATATTTT. Its protein is CASSLSGGFGNTIYF. The gene calls are TRBV7-3 and TRBJ1-3; 8 positions agree with TRBD1. CDR1 is SGHTA, CDR2 FQGTGA, per germline. The V and J ends lost 2 bases and 3 bases, in that order; junction bases with no gene match: 3. The CDR3 length is 15 residues.

This clone was seen only a few times. This chain uses TRBV5-1 with TRBJ2-7, with D maybe TRBD2 (5 bases). This CDR3 region has 16 residues. Trimming stripped 4 bases from V and 1 base from J, with 18 bases between. Per the germline V gene, CDR1 is SGHRS and CDR2 is YFSETQ. CDR3 nucleotides: TGCGCCAGCAGCACGATCTTTTCACCGGGGTCCTACGAGCAGTACTTC. It encodes CASSTIFSPGSYEQYF.

The rearrangement uses TRBV9 and TRBJ2-1, with D maybe TRBD2 (7 bases). This CDR3 has 15 residues. Germline V gene sequence: CDR1 SGDLS, CDR2 YYNGEE. V lost 4 bases to trimming and J lost 6 bases, with 17 bases between them. CDR3: CASSRDIIAGNEQFF. As DNA, the CDR3 is TGTGCCAGCAGCAGGGACATCATAGCGGGCAATGAGCAGTTCTTC.

The chain links TRBV5-1 to TRBJ2-5; D might be TRBD2 (5 bases). V lost 4 bases and J lost 0, with 16 bases in between. Germline loops: CDR1 SGHRS, CDR2 YFSETQ. CDR3 length: 16 amino acids. CDR3 coding DNA: TGCGCCAGCAGCCCGGGCAAGCGGCAAGACCAAGAGACCCAGTACTTC. Its translation is CASSPGKRQDQETQYF.

The CDR3 DNA reads as TGTGCCAGCAGCGTAGCTAGCGGGGGGCTCCAAGAGACCCAGTACTTC. The encoded protein is CASSVASGGLQETQYF. V gene TRBV9 combines with J gene TRBJ2-5; 11 bases agree with TRBD2. The junction had 2 bases not matched to a gene; V was cut back by 0 bases and J by 1 base. The germline CDR1 and CDR2 sequences are SGDLS and YYNGEE. The CDR3 has 16 amino acids.

The chain combines TRBV5-4 with TRBJ1-2; D might be TRBD1 (5 bases). CDR1 is SGHNT and CDR2 is YYREEE in the germline V gene (reference sequence). Between the trimmed V and J ends, which lost 4 bases and 8 bases, there was a span of 15 bases. This CDR3 has 13 residues. This CDR3 is CASSTGGLYGYTF. The CDR3 nucleotides are TGTGCCAGCAGCACGGGGGGACTGTACGGCTACACCTTC.

This clone showed up just once. V is TRBV9 and J is TRBJ2-7; 10 nucleotides line up with TRBD1. Germline lookup yields CDR1 SGDLS and CDR2 YYNGEE. V lost 4 bases, J lost 8 bases, and 12 bases stayed unmatched. CDR3 length: 15 amino acids. The CDR3 nucleotides are TGTGCCAGCAGCCTTAGTGGGACAGGGGTACCTCAGCAGTACTTC. Encoded protein: CASSLSGTGVPQQYF.